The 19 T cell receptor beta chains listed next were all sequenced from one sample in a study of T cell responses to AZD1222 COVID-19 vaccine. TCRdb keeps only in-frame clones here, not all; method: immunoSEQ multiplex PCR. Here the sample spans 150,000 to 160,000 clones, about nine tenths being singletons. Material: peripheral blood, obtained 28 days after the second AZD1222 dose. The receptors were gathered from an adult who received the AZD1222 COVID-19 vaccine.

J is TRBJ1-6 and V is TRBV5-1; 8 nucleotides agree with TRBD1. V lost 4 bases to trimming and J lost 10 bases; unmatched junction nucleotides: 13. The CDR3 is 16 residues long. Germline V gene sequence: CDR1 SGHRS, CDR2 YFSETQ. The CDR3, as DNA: TGCGCCAGCAGCCCCACCCCAGGGGGCACCAAGTCACCCCTCCACTTT. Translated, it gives CASSPTPGGTKSPLHF. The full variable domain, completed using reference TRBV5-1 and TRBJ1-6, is KAGVTQTPRYLIKTRGQQVTLSCSPISGHRSVSWYQQTPGQGLQFLFEYFSETQRNKGNFPGRFSGRQFSNSRSEMNVSTLELGDSALYLCASSPTPGGTKSPLHFGNGTRLTVT.

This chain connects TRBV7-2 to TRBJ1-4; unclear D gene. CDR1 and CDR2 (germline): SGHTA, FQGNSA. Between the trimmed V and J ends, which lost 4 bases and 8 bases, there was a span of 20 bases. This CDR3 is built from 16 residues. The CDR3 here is CASSSSPGGRREKLFF. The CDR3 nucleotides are TGTGCCAGCAGCTCCTCCCCTGGAGGGCGTCGAGAAAAACTGTTTTTT.

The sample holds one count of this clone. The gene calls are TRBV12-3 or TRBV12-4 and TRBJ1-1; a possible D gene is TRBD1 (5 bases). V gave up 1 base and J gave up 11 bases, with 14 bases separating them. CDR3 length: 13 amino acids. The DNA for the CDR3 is TGTGCCAGCAGTTTAGGGCAGGGTGTTGAGGCTTTCTTT. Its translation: CASSLGQGVEAFF.

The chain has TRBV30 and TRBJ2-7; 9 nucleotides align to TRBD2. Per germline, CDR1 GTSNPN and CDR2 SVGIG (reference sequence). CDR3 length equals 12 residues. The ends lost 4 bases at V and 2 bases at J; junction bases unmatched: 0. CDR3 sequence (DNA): TGTGCCTGGACTAGCGGGACCTACGAGCAGTACTTC. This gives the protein CAWTSGTYEQYF.

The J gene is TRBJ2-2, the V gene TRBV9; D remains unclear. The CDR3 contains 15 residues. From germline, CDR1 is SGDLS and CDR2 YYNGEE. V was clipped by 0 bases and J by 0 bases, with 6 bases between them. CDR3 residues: CASSVELANTGELFF. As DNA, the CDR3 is TGTGCCAGCAGCGTAGAGCTAGCGAACACCGGGGAGCTGTTTTTT.

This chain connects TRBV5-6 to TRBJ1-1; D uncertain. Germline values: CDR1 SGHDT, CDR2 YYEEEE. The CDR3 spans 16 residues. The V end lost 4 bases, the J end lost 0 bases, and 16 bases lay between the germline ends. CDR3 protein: CASSPPLQGMNTEAFF. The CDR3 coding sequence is TGTGCCAGCAGCCCACCCCTCCAAGGGATGAACACTGAAGCTTTCTTT.

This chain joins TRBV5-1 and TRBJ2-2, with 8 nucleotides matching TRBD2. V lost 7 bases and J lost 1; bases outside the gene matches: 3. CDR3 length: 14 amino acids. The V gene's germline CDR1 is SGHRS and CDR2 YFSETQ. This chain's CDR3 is CASRTSRNTGELFF. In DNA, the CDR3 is TGCGCCAGCCGGACTAGCAGGAACACCGGGGAGCTGTTTTTT. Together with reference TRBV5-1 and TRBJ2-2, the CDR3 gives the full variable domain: KAGVTQTPRYLIKTRGQQVTLSCSPISGHRSVSWYQQTPGQGLQFLFEYFSETQRNKGNFPGRFSGRQFSNSRSEMNVSTLELGDSALYLCASRTSRNTGELFFGEGSRLTVL.

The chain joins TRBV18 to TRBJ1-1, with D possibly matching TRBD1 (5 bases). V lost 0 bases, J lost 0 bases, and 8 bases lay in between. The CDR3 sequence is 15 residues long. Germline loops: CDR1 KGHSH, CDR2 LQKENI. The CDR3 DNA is TGTGCCAGCTCACCACCGATGGGGGTGAACACTGAAGCTTTCTTT. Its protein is CASSPPMGVNTEAFF.

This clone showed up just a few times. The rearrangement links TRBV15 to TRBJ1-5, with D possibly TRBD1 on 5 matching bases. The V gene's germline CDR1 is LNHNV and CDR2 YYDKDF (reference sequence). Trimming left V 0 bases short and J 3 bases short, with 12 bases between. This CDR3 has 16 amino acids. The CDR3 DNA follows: TGTGCCACCAGCAGAGATAAATCGGGGCCCAATCAGCCCCAGCATTTT. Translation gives CATSRDKSGPNQPQHF.

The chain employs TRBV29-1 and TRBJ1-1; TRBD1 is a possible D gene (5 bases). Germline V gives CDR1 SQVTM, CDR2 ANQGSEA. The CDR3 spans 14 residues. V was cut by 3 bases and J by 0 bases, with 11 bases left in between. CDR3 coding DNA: TGCAGCGTTGAGGGACCGTTTATGAACACTGAAGCTTTCTTT. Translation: CSVEGPFMNTEAFF.

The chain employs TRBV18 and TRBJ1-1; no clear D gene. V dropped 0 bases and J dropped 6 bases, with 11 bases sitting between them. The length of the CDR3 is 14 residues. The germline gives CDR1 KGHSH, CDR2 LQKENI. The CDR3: CASSPPAGVAEAFF. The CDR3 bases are TGTGCCAGCTCACCACCCGCAGGCGTAGCTGAAGCTTTCTTT.

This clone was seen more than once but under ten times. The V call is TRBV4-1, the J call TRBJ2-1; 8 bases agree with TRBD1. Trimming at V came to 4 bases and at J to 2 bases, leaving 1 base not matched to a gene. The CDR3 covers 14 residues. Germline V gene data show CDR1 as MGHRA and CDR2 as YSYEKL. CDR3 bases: TGCGCCAGCAGCCCGGGACAGGCCTACAATGAGCAGTTCTTC. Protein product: CASSPGQAYNEQFF.

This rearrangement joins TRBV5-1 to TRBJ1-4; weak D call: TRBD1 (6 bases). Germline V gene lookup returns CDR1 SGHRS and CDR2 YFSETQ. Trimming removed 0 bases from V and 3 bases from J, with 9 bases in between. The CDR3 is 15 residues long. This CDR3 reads CASSLVGAANEKLFF. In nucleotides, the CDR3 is TGCGCCAGCAGCTTGGTGGGGGCGGCTAATGAAAAACTGTTTTTT.

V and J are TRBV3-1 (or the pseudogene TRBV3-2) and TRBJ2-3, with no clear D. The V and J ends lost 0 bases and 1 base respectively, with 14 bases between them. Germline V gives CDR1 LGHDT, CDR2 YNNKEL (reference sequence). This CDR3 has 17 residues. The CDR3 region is CASSQDPLGLGTDTQYF. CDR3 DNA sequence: TGTGCCAGCAGCCAAGACCCCCTAGGCTTAGGCACAGATACGCAGTATTTT.

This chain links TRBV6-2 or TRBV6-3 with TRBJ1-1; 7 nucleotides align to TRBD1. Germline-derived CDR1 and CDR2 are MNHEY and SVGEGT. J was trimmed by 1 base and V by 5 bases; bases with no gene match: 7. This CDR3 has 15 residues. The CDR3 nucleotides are TGTGCCAGCAGTCAGAGGACAGGACCGAACACTGAAGCTTTCTTT. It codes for CASSQRTGPNTEAFF.

DNA for the CDR3: TGTGCCAGCAGCTTGGGGGGGAGTACGGAGCAGTACTTC. It is translated as CASSLGGSTEQYF. The V and J genes are TRBV5-4 and TRBJ2-7; possibly TRBD1 or TRBD2 for D (5 bases each). Trimming left V 0 bases short and J 7 bases short, with 11 bases between. The CDR3 consists of 13 residues. Germline lookup yields CDR1 SGHNT and CDR2 YYREEE (reference sequence).

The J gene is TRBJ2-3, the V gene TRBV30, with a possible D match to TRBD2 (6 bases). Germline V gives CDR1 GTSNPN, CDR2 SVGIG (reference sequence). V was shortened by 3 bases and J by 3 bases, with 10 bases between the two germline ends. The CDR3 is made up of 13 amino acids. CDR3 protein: CAWSVGGTDTQYF. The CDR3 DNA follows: TGTGCCTGGAGCGTCGGAGGGACAGATACGCAGTATTTT.

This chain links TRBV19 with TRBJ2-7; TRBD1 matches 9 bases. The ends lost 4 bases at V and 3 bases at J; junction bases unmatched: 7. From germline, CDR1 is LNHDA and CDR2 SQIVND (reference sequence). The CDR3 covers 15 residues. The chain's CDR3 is CASSKAGQGVYEQYF. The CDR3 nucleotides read TGTGCCAGTAGTAAAGCGGGACAGGGCGTCTACGAGCAGTACTTC.

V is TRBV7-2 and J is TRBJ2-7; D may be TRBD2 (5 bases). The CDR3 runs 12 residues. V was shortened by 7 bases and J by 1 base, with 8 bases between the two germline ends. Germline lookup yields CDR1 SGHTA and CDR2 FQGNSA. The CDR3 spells CASNRGSYEQYF. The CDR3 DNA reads TGTGCCAGCAATCGAGGGTCCTACGAGCAGTACTTC. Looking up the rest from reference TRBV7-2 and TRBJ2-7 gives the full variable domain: GAGVSQSPSNKVTEKGKDVELRCDPISGHTALYWYRQSLGQGLEFLIYFQGNSAPDKSGLPSDRFSAERTGGSVSTLTIQRTQQEDSAVYLCASNRGSYEQYFGPGTRLTVT.